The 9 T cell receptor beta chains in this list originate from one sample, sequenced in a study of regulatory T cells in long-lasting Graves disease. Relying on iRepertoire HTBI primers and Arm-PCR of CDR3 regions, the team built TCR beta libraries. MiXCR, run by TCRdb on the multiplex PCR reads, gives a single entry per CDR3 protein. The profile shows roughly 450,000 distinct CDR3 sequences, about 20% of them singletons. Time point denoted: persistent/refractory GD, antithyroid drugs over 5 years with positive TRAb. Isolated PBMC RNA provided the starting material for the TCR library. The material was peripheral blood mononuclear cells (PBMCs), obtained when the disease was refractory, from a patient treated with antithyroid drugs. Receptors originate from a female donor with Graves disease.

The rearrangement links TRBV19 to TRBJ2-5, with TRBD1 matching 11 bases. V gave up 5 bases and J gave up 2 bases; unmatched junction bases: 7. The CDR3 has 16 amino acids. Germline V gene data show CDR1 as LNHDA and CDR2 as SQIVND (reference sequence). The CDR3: CASSPRGQGAQETQYF. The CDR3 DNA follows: TGTGCCAGTAGTCCCCGAGGACAGGGGGCGCAAGAGACCCAGTACTTC.

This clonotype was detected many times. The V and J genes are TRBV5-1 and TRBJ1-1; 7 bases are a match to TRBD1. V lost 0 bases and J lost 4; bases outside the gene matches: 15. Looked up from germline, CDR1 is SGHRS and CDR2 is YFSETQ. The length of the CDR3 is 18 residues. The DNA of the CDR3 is TGCGCCAGCAGCTTGGGTAGCGGCAGGGGGATGAGGGGCACTGAAGCTTTCTTT. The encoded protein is CASSLGSGRGMRGTEAFF. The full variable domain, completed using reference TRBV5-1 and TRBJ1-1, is KAGVTQTPRYLIKTRGQQVTLSCSPISGHRSVSWYQQTPGQGLQFLFEYFSETQRNKGNFPGRFSGRQFSNSRSEMNVSTLELGDSALYLCASSLGSGRGMRGTEAFFGQGTRLTVV.

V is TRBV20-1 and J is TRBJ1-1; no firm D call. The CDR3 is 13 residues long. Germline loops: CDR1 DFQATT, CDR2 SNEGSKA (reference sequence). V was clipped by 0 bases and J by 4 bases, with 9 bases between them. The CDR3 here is CSARELGTTEAFF. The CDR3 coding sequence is TGCAGTGCTAGAGAACTCGGCACCACTGAAGCTTTCTTT.

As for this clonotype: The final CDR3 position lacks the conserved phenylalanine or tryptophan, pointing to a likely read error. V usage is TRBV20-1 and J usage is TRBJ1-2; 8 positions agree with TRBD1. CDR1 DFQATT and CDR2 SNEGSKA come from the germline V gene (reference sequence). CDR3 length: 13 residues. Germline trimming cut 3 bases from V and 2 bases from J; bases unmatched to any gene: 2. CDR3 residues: CSARGQANYGYTL. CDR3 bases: TGCAGTGCTAGGGGACAGGCCAACTATGGCTACACCTTG.

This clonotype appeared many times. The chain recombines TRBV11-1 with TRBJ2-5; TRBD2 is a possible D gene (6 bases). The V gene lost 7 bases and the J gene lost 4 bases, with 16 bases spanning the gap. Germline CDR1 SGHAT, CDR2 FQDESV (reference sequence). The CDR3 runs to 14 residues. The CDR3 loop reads CASTRGRDGETQYF. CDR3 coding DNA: TGTGCCAGCACTCGTGGGCGGGATGGAGAGACCCAGTACTTC.

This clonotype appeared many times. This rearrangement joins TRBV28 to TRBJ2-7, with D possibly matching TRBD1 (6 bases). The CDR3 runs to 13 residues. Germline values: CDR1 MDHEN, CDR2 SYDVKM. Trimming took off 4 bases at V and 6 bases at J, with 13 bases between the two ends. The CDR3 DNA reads TGTGCCAGCAGTTACAGGGTGACTGGCGAGCAGTACTTC. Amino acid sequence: CASSYRVTGEQYF.

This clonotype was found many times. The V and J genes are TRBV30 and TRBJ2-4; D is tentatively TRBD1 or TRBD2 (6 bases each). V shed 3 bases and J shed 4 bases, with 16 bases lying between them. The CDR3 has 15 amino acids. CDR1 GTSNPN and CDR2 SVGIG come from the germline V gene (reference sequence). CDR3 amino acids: CAWRQRLGGKNIQYF. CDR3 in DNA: TGTGCCTGGAGGCAGCGGCTAGGGGGGAAAAACATTCAGTACTTC.

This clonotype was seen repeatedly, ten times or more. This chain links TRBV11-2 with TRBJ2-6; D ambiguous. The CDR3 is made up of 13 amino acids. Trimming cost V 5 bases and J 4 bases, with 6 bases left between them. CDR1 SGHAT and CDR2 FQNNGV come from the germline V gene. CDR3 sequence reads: CASSHAGANVLTF. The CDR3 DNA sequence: TGTGCCAGCAGCCACGCCGGGGCCAACGTCCTGACTTTC.

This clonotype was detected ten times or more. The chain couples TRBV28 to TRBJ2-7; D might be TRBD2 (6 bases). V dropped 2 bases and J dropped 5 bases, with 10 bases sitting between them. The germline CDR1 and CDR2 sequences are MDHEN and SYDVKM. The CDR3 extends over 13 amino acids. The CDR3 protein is CASSLDGSHEQYF. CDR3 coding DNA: TGTGCCAGCAGTTTAGACGGGAGTCACGAGCAGTACTTC.